This is a list of T cell receptor beta chains from one sample in a study of blood T cell repertoires in COVID-19. Using immunoSEQ multiplex PCR, the repertoire was profiled, and TCRdb retains in-frame clones only, with some absent. This sample has roughly 180,000 clones, with roughly nine tenths found just once. Sequences were obtained from peripheral blood. The receptors come from a man aged 18 to 29 with acute or convalescent COVID-19. CDR3s include the opening cysteine and the closing phenylalanine or tryptophan.

CDR3 protein | V gene
CASSFGGNTEAFF | TRBV12-3/TRBV12-4
CASSSGHGNEQFF | TRBV11-3
CASSLAASGRYNEQFF | TRBV5-4
CASSSGLAGGAGELFF | TRBV7-8
CASTRQGWSEQYF | TRBV12-5
CASSLVGTYNEQFF | TRBV13
CATSSRTGRNYGYTF | TRBV15
CASSLIGATNEKLFF | TRBV5-5
CASSDRDSYNSPLHF | TRBV2
CASSPQDYPKFFF | TRBV5-5
CSANPGDGLYGYTF | TRBV29-1
CASSSLGSGGGNEQFF | TRBV6-6
CASSGLAGGPGDTQYF | TRBV7-9
CASSQSGGAYNEQFF | TRBV3-1/TRBV3-2
CASSLGASGGTRETQYF | TRBV7-6
CASSRDDRRYQPQHF | TRBV7-9
CASSIGQGAEETQYF | TRBV19
CASSQGTGSLDSNQPQHF | TRBV18
CASSPTDFSTDTQYF | TRBV7-3
CASSPPSGGDNEQFF | TRBV18
CASSLTNYWYQETQYF | TRBV13
CASSLVGQQETQYF | TRBV7-9
CASSLAPTGEPYNEQFF | TRBV7-9
CASSPFTGGLSNEAFF | TRBV7-9
CASSSGTTTTNGGYTF | TRBV6-5
CASSLLPDSYEQFF | TRBV6-5
CASGLGSGGATGELFF | TRBV12-5
CAWSDLGTGFEKLFF | TRBV30
CASSHPGRGAEAFF | TRBV5-5
CATSSGYGQPQHF | TRBV11-2
CASNIRINQPQHF | TRBV2
CASSRTGSGANVLTF | TRBV7-8
CASGLGLALVNEQFF | TRBV12-5
CASSQDRRGRYTF | TRBV3-1/TRBV3-2
CASSVQGEGTEAFF | TRBV9
CASSLQPGQPQHF | TRBV5-8
CASSLTGEPYNEQFF | TRBV5-1
CASSRGQLTGELFF | TRBV3-1/TRBV3-2
CASSHPTGGSSPLHF | TRBV4-1
CASSLSVGTYNSGANVLTF | TRBV7-9
CASSLVRTGDEAFF | TRBV11-2
CVAGNYNEQFF | TRBV19
CAWSVRDRGTEAFF | TRBV30
CASSEPPAGGRSNEQFF | TRBV6-1
CASSEGGQAVYGYTF | TRBV9
CASSQQGANTEAFF | TRBV19
CSPRRNTEAFF | TRBV20-1
CASTPQGIGYGYTF | TRBV6-5
CASSLKRNTEAFF | TRBV5-4
CASSVGLGVGEQFF | TRBV9
CASSPSRGVETQYF | TRBV11-2
CASSDGGVNTEAFF | TRBV2
CASSNSVTSGNTIYF | TRBV9
CASSQESGLSNQPQHF | TRBV3-1/TRBV3-2
CASSDNIPGFGNTIYF | TRBV6-1
CASSPGTGWSTDTQYF | TRBV14
CASSQPRAPNQPQHF | TRBV11-3